This T cell receptor (beta chain) was observed in a study of control samples from healthy donors and cancer patients. The repertoire was sequenced with immunoSEQ multiplex PCR; TCRdb's copy has only in-frame clones and lacks some. The table includes roughly 94,000 clones, about four fifths detected once. Germline CDR1 is KGHSH and CDR2 is LQKENI. The V gene lost 2 bases and the J gene lost 8 bases, with 16 bases spanning the gap. This CDR3 has 15 residues. The sequencing input was PBMCs. This rearrangement joins TRBV18 to TRBJ2-1; no clear D. The TCR was taken from an older man with lung cancer. CDR3 bases: TGTGCCAGCTCACCAGGACCGATTCTCAAGGATGAGCAGTTCTTC. Its translation: CASSPGPILKDEQFF.